This TCR beta chain came from a study of blood T cell repertoires in COVID-19. Whole-study context: Italy, Spain and the United States were the sources of the convalescent and acute COVID-19 samples. PBMCs, B-cell-depleted T cells, or T cells were the source of the cDNA or gDNA that made up the material.

Using immunoSEQ multiplex PCR, the repertoire was profiled, and TCRdb retains in-frame clones only, with some absent. The sample has about 64,000 clones, approximately 91% seen once; the top ten hold around 1.5%. Per the germline V gene, CDR1 is MNHEY and CDR2 is SMNVEV (reference sequence). Trimming stripped 3 bases from V and 1 base from J, with 9 bases between. CDR3 length: 15 amino acids. The gene calls are TRBV27 and TRBJ2-2; D may be TRBD2 (6 bases). The clonotype was recovered from a human donor in a cohort sampled during active COVID-19. The sequenced sample was peripheral blood. The CDR3 nucleotides are TGTGCCAGCAGTTTGGGGGGACTGAACACCGGGGAGCTGTTTTTT. Residues: CASSLGGLNTGELFF.